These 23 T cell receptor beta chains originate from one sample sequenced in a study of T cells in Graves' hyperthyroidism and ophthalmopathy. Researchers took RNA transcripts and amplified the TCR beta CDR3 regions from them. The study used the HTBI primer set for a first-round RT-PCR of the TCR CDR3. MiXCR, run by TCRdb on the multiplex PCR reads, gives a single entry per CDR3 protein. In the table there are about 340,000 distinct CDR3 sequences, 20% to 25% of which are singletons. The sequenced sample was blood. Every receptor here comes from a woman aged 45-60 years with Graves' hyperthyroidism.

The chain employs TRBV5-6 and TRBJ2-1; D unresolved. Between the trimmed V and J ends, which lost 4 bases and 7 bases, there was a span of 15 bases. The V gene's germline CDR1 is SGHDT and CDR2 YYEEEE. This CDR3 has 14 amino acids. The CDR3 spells CASSPAHVGNEQFF. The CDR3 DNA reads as TGTGCCAGCAGCCCCGCCCACGTCGGGAATGAGCAGTTCTTC.

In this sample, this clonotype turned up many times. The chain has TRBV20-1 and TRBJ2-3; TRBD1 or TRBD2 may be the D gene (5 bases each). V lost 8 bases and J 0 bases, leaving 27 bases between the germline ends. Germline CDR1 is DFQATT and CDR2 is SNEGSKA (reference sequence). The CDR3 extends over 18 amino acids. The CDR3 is CSYLGTVFAGSSTDTQYF. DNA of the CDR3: TGCAGTTACTTGGGGACGGTGTTTGCGGGCTCTAGCACAGATACGCAGTATTTT.

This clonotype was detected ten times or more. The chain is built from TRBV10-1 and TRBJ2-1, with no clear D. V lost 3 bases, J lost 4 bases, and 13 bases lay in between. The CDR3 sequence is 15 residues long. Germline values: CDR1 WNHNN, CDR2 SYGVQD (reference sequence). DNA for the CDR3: TGCGCCAGCAGTGAACGGGTATTGGAATACAATGAGCAGTTCTTC. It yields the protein CASSERVLEYNEQFF.

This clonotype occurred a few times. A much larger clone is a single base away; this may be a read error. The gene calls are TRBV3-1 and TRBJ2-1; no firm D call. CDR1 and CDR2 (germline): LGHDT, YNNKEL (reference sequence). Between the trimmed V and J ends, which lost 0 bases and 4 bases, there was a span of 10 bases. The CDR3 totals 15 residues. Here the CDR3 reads CASSQEPRDYNEQFF. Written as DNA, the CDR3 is TGTGCCAGCAGCCAAGAGCCAAGAGATTACAATGAGCAGTTCTTC.

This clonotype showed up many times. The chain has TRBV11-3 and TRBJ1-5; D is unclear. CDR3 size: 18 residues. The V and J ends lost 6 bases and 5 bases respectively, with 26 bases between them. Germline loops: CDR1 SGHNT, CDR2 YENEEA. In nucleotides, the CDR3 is TGTGCCAGCAGTCCCAAGAAGTGGGTCACAGTGAGTGATCAGCCCCAGCATTTT. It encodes CASSPKKWVTVSDQPQHF.

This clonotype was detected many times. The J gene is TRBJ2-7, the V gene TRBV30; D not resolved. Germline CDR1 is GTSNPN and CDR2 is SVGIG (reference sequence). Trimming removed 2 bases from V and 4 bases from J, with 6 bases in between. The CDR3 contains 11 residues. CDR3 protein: CAWSTPYEQYF. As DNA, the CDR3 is TGTGCCTGGAGTACCCCGTACGAGCAGTACTTC.

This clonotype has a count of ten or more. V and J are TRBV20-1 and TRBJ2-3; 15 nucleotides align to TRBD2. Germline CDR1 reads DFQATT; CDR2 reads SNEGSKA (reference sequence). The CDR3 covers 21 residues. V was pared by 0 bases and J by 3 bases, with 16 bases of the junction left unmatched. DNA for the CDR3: TGCAGTGCTAGAGATCCCCCCGGGACTAGCGGGGGGTACCAACTTACAGATACGCAGTATTTT. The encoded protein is CSARDPPGTSGGYQLTDTQYF.

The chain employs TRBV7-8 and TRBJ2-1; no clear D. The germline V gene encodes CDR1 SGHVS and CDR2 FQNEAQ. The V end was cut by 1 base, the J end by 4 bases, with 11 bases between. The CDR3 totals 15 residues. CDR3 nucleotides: TGTGCCAGCAGCTTAGGCCGCCCGCCGTACAATGAGCAGTTCTTC. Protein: CASSLGRPPYNEQFF.

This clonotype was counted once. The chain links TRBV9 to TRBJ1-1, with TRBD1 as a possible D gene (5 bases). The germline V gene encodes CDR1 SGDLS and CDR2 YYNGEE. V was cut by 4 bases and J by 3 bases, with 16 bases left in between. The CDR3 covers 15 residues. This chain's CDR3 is CASSTRPQGDTEAFF. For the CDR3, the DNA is TGTGCCAGCAGCACCCGCCCTCAGGGTGACACTGAAGCTTTCTTT.

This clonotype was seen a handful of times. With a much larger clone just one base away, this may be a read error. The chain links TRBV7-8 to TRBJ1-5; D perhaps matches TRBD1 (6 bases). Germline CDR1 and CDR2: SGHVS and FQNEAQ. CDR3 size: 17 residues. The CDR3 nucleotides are TGTGTCAGCAGCTTTAGAGGATCGGCAGGGGGCAATCAGCCCCAGCATTTT. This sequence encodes CVSSFRGSAGGNQPQHF. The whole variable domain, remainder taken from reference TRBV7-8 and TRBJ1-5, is GAGVSQSPRYKVAKRGQDVALRCDPISGHVSLFWYQQALGQGPEFLTYFQNEAQLDKSGLPSDRFFAERPEGSVSTLKIQRTQQEDSAVYLCVSSFRGSAGGNQPQHFGDGTRLSIL.

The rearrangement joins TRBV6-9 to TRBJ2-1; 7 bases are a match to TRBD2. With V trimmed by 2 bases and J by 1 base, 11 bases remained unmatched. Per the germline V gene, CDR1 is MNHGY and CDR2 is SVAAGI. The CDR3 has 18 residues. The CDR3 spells CASSYTPWGRASYNEQFF. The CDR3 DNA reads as TGTGCCAGCAGTTATACCCCTTGGGGGAGGGCGTCCTACAATGAGCAGTTCTTC.

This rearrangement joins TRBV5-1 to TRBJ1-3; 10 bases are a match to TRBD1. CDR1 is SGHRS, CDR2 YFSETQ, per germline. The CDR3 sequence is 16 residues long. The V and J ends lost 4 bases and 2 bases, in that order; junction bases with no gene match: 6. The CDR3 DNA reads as TGCGCCAGCAGCCTGGGACAGGGGAATACTGGAAACACCATATATTTT. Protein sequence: CASSLGQGNTGNTIYF.

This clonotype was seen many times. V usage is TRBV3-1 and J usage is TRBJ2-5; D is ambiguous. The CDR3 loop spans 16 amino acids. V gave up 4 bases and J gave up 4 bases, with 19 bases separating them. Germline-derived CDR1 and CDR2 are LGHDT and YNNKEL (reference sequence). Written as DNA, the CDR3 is TGTGCCAGCAGCCTGAGCGACTCCAAAAGGCGAGAGACCCAGTACTTC. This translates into CASSLSDSKRRETQYF.

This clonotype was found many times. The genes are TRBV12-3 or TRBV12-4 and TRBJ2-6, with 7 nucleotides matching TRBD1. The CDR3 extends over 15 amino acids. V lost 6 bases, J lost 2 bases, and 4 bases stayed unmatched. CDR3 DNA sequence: TGTGCCAGCAGGCCTGGACAGGCTGGGGCCAACGTCCTGACTTTC. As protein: CASRPGQAGANVLTF.

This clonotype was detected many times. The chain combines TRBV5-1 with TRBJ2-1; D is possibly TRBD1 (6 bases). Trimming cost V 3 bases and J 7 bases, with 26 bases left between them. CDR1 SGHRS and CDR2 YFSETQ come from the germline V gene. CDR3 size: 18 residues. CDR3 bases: TGCGCCAGCAGCTCCCCGTCCGGTCGCAGGGGCGCAGAGAATGAGCAGTTCTTC. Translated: CASSSPSGRRGAENEQFF.

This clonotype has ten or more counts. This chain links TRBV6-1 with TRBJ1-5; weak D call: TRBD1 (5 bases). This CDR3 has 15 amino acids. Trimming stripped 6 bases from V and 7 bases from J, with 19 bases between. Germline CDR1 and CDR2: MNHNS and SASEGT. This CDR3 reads CASSTGSRVEQPQHF. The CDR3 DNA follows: TGTGCCAGCAGCACCGGGAGCAGGGTCGAACAGCCCCAGCATTTT.

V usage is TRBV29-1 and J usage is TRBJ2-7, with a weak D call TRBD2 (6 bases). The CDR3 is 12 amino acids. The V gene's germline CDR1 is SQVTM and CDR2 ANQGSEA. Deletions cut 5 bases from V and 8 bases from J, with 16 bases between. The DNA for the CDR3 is TGCAGCGTTCAATTGGAGGGTGTGAAGCAGTACTTC. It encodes CSVQLEGVKQYF.

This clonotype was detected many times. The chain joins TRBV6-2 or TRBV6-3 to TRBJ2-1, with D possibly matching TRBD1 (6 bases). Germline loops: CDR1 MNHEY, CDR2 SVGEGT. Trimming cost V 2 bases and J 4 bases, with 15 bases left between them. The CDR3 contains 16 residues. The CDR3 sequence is CASSYGHRTAYNEQFF. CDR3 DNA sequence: TGTGCCAGCAGTTACGGTCACAGGACAGCGTACAATGAGCAGTTCTTC.

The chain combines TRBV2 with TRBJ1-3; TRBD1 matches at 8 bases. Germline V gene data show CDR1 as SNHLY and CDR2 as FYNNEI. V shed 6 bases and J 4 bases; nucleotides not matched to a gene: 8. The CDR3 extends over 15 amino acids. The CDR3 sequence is CASSSRTGYGNTIYF. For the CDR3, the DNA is TGTGCCAGCAGCTCCCGGACAGGGTACGGAAACACCATATATTTT.

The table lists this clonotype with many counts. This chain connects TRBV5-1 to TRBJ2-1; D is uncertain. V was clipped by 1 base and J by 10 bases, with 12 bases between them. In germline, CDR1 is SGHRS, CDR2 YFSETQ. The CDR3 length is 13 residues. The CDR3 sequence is CASSLRLQGEQFF. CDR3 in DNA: TGCGCCAGCAGCTTGCGACTCCAAGGGGAGCAGTTCTTC.

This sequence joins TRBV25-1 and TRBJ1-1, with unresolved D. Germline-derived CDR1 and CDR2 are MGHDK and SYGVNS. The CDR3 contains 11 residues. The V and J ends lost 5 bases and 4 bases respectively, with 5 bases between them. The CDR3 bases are TGTGCCAGCAGTTACAGCACTGAAGCTTTCTTT. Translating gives CASSYSTEAFF.

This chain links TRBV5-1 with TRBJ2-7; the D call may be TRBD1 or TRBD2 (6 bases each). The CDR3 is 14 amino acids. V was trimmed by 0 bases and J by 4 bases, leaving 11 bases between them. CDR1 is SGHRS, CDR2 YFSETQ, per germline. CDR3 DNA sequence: TGCGCCAGCAGCTTGGCGGGGGCCCGATACGAGCAGTACTTC. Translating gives CASSLAGARYEQYF.

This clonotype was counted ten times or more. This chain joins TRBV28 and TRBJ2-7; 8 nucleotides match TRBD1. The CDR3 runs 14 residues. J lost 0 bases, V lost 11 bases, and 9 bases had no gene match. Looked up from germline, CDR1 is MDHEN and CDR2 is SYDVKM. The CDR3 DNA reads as TGTGCCTCAAGGTGGCAGGGGGCCTCCTACGAGCAGTACTTC. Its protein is CASRWQGASYEQYF.